This TCR beta chain was profiled in a study of T cell responses to AZD1222 COVID-19 vaccine. General study points: Donors were largely white British and mainly female; clonal diversity was possibly underestimated. Breadth and depth of Spike-specific TCRs rose after two AZD1222 doses.

V lost 7 bases, J lost 7 bases, and 4 bases stayed unmatched. CDR3 length: 12 residues. The table came from immunoSEQ multiplex PCR; TCRdb's copy has only in-frame clones and leaves some out. The table has around 120,000 clones, under 95% seen once. Doses given second, at about 4 or about 12 weeks, were pooled. To note about this clone: Antigen unknown.

The chain couples TRBV12-3 or TRBV12-4 to TRBJ2-1; TRBD1 matches 7 bases. The receptor was isolated from an adult who received the AZD1222 COVID-19 vaccine. The specimen was peripheral blood, collected 28 days after the second AZD1222 dose. The CDR3 loop reads CASTPTGNEQFF. Written as DNA, the CDR3 is TGTGCCAGCACGCCGACAGGGAATGAGCAGTTCTTC.